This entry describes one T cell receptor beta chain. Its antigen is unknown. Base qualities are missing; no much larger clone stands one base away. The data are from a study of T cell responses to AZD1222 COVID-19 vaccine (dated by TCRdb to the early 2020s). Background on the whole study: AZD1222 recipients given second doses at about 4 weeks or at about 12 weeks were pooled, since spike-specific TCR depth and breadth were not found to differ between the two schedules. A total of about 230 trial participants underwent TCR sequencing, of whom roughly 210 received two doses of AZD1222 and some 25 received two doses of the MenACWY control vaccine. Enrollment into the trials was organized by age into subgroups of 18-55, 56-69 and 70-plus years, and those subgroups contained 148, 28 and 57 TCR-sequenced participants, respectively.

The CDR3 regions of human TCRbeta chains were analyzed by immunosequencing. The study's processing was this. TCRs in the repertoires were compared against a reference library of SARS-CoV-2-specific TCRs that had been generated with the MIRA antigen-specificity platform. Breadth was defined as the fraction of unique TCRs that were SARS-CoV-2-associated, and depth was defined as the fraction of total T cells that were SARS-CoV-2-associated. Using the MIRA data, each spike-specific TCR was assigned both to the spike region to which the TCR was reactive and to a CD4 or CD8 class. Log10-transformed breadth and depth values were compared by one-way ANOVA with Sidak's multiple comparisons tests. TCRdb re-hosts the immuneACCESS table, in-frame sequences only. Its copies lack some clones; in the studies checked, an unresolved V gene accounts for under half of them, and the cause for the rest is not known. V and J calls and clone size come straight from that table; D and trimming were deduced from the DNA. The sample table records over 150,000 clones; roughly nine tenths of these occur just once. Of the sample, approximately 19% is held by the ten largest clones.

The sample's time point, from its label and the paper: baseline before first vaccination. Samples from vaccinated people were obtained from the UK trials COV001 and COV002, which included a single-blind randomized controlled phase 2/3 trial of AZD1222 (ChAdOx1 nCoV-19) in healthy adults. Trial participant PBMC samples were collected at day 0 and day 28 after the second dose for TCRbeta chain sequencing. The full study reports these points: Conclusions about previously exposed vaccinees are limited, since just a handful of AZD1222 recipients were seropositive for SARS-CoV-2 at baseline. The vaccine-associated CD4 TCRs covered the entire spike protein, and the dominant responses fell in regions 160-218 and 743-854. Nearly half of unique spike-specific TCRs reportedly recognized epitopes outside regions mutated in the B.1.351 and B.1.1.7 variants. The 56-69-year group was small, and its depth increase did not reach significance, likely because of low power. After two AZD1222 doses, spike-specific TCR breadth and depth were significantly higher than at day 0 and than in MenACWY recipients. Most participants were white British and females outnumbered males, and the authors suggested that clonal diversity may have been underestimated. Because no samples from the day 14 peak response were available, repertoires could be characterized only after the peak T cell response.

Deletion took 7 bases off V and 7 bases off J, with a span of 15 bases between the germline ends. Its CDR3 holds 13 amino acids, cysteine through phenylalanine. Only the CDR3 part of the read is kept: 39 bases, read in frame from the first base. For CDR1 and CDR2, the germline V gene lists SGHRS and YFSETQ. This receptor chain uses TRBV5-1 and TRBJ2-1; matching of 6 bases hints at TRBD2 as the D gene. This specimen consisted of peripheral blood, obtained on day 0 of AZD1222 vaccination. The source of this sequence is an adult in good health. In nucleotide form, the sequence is TGCGCCAGCTCTCCGATTAGCGGAAATGAGCAGTTCTTC. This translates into CASSPISGNEQFF.